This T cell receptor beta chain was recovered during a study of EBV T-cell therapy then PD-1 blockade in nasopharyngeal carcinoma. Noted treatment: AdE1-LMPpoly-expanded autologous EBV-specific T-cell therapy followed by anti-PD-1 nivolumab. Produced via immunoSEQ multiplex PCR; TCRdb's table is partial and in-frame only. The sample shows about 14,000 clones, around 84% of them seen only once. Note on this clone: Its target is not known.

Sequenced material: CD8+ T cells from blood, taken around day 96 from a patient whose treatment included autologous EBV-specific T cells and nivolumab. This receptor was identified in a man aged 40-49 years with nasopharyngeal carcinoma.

This chain's CDR3 is CASSYSTGGYGYTF. The CDR3 DNA reads as TGTGCCAGCAGTTACTCGACAGGGGGCTATGGCTACACCTTC. This sequence joins TRBV6-2 or TRBV6-3 and TRBJ1-2; 9 bases agree with TRBD1. V lost 0 bases, J lost 4 bases, and 0 bases stayed unmatched. The CDR3 has 14 residues. Germline CDR1 is MNHEY and CDR2 is SVGEGT.